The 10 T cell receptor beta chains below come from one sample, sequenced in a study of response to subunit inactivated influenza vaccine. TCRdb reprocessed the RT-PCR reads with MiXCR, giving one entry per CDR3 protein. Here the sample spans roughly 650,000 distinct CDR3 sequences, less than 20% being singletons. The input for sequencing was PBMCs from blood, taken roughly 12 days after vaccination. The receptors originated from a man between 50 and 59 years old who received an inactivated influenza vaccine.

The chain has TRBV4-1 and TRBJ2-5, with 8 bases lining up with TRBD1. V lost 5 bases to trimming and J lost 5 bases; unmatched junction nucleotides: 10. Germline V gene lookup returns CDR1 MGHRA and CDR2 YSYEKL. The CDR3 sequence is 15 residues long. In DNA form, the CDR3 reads TGCGCCAGCAGCTGGACAGGGATAGACCGGGAGACCCAGTACTTC. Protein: CASSWTGIDRETQYF.

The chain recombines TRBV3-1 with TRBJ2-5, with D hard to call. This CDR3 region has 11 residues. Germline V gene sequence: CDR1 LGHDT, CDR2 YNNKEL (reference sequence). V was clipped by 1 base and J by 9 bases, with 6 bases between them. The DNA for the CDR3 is TGTGCCAGCAGCCAAGGTTCTGCCCAGTACTTC. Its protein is CASSQGSAQYF.

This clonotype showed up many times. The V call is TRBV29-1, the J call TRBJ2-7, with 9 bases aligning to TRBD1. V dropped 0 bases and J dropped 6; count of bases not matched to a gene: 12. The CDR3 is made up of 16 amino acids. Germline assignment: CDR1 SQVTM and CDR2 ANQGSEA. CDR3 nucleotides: TGCAGCGTTGAAGATCCGGGACAGGGACAAATCGGCGAGCAGTACTTC. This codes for CSVEDPGQGQIGEQYF.

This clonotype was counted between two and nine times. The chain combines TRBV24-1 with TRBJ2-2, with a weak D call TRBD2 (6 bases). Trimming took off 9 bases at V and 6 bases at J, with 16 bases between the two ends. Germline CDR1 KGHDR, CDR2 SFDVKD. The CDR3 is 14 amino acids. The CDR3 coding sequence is TGTGCCACCTCCGCCCCCAGGGAGGCCGGGGAGCTGTTTTTT. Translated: CATSAPREAGELFF.

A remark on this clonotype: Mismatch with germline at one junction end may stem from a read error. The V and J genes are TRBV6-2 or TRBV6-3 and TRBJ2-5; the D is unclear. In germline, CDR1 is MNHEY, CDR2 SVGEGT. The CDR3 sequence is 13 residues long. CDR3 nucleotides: TGTGCCAGCAGTTACTCTGGGCAAGGGACCCAGTACTTC. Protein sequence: CASSYSGQGTQYF.

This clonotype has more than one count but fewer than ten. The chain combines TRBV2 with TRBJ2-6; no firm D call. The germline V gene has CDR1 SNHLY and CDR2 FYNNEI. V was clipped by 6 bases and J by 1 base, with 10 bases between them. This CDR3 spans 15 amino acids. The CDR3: CASRGLRSGANVLTF. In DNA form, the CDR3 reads TGTGCCAGCAGAGGGCTAAGGTCTGGGGCCAACGTCCTGACTTTC.

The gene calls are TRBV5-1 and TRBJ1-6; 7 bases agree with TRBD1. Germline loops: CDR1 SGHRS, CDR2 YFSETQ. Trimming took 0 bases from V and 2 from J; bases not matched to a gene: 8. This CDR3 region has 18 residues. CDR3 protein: CASSLGQAQGAYNSPLHF. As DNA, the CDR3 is TGCGCCAGCAGCTTGGGGCAGGCCCAGGGGGCCTATAATTCACCCCTCCACTTT.

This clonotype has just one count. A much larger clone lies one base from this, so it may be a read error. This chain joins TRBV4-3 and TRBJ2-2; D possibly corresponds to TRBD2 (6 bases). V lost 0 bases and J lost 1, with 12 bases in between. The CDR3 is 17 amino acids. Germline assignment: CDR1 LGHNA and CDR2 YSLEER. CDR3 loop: CASSQDLAGLNTGELFF. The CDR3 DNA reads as TGCGCCAGCAGCCAAGATCTTGCGGGGTTGAACACCGGGGAGCTGTTTTTT.

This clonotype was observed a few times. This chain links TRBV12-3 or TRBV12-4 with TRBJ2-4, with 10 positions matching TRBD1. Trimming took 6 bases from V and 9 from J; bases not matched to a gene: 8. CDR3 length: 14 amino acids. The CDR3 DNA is TGTGCCAGCAGAGCTACCGGGACAGGGGCCATTCAGTACTTC. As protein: CASRATGTGAIQYF.

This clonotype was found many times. The CDR3 sequence: CASSLVGGQVTYEQYF. In nucleotides, the CDR3 is TGTGCCAGCAGCTTAGTGGGGGGACAGGTTACCTACGAGCAGTACTTC. The chain is built from TRBV7-9 and TRBJ2-7; 8 nucleotides align to TRBD1. CDR1 is SEHNR and CDR2 is FQNEAQ in the germline V gene (reference sequence). The CDR3 contains 16 residues. The junction had 7 bases not matched to a gene; V was cut back by 1 base and J by 2 bases.